This T cell receptor beta chain was identified in a study of cytomegalovirus exposure and HLA in healthy donors. The study's findings and limits: Within the 120 or so validation repertoires, first-cohort TCR clusters tended to co-occur, according to a later analysis.

For this clone: What it recognizes is unknown.

The method was immunoSEQ multiplex PCR; TCRdb's version includes in-frame clones alone and lacks a portion of them. The sample lists 150,000 to 200,000 clones, over 85% seen once, with 4% to 4.5% in the top ten. The CDR3 is 18 residues long. V lost 1 base and J 0 bases, leaving 19 bases between the germline ends. Germline-derived CDR1 and CDR2 are SGHNT and YENEEA. The TCR was taken from a man aged 18 to 30 in good health and CMV-seropositive. The specimen was PBMCs. The chain joins TRBV11-3 to TRBJ2-7, with D possibly TRBD1 on 6 matching bases. CDR3 nucleotides: TGTGCCAGCAGCTTAGGCCAAAACAGGGAATCCCGCTCCTACGAGCAGTACTTC. Protein: CASSLGQNRESRSYEQYF. Combining the CDR3 with reference TRBV11-3 and TRBJ2-7 gives the whole variable domain EAGVVQSPRYKIIEKKQPVAFWCNPISGHNTLYWYLQNLGQGPELLIRYENEEAVDDSQLPKDRFSAERLKGVDSTLKIQPAELGDSAVYLCASSLGQNRESRSYEQYFGPGTRLTVT.